These T cell receptor beta chains were read from a single sample in a study of identical twins. TCRdb processed the 5' RACE reads anew with MiXCR; each CDR3 protein has one entry. Of 200,000 to 250,000 distinct CDR3 sequences detected, 7.5% appear once; the ten largest clones hold 1.9%. This sample was also put to use in a study of yellow fever vaccine responses in identical twins.

The sequenced sample consisted of memory (CD45RO+) T cells sorted from blood. These receptors all come from a woman aged 18-29 years in good health. Both conserved end residues are trimmed from each CDR3.

length	V	J	CDR3
14	TRBV7-9	TRBJ2-1	ASSFLAEISYNEQF
9	TRBV14	TRBJ2-3	ASSRGVAQY
15	TRBV7-2	TRBJ2-1	ASSLAGTSGRYNEQF
13	TRBV6-2/TRBV6-3	TRBJ2-2	ASRTRDSITGELF
13	TRBV5-1	TRBJ2-7	ASSWTSGIVSEQY
12	TRBV20-1	TRBJ2-5	SASGLPYQETQY
14	TRBV20-1	TRBJ2-5	SAQGLAGRGQETQY
14	TRBV20-1	TRBJ2-3	SARQASGSGTDTQY
13	TRBV2	TRBJ2-1	ASSLASSSYNEQF
10	TRBV20-1	TRBJ2-5	SVGGDSETQY
13	TRBV4-3	TRBJ2-3	ASSQVGVGTDTQY